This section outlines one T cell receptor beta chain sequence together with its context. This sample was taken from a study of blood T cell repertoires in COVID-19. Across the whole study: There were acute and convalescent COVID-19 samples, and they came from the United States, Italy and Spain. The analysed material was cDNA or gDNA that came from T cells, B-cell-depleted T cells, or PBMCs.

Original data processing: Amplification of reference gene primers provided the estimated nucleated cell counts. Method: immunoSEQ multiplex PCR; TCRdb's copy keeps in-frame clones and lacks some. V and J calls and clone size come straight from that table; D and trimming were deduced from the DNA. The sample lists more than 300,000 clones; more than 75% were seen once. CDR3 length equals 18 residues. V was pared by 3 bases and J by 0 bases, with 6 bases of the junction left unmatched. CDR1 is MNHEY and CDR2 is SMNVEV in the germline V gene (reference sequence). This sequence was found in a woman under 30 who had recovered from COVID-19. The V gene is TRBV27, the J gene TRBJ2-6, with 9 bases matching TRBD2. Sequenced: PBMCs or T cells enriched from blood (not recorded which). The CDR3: CASSFLAGLDSGANVLTF. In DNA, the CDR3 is TGTGCCAGCAGTTTTCTAGCGGGACTCGACTCTGGGGCCAACGTCCTGACTTTC.